The 27 T cell receptor beta chains presented below share a single source sample, sequenced in a study of T cells in Graves' hyperthyroidism and ophthalmopathy. TCR beta CDR3 regions were amplified from RNA transcripts. A first-round RT-PCR of the TCR CDR3 used the HTBI primer set. Each CDR3 protein is one row after TCRdb ran MiXCR on the multiplex PCR reads. The sample lists 250,000 or so distinct CDR3 sequences, 13% to 15% occurring once. The sequencing sample was made of blood. The receptor set was obtained from a woman in her 50s with Graves' hyperthyroidism that later progressed to Graves' ophthalmopathy.

This clonotype was recorded a few times. The rearrangement uses TRBV9 and TRBJ1-1; D ambiguous. Trimming took 0 bases from V and 4 from J, leaving 7 bases between them. From germline, CDR1 is SGDLS and CDR2 YYNGEE. The CDR3 sequence is 13 residues long. The CDR3 region is CASSVERGTEAFF. The DNA for the CDR3 is TGTGCCAGCAGCGTAGAGCGGGGCACTGAAGCTTTCTTT.

At least ten counts were recorded for this clonotype. J is TRBJ2-5 and V is TRBV2; weak D call: TRBD1 (6 bases). Germline CDR1 and CDR2: SNHLY and FYNNEI. The CDR3 runs 14 residues. Trimming pared 4 bases from V and 4 bases from J, leaving 13 bases between. In DNA, the CDR3 is TGTGCCAGCAGTGGACAGGTGGGGGCAGAGACCCAGTACTTC. This gives the protein CASSGQVGAETQYF.

This clonotype was picked up many times. The CDR3 coding sequence is TGTGCCAGCAGCTTAGGGGGGCCAAGCACAGATACGCAGTATTTT. This translates into CASSLGGPSTDTQYF. This chain links TRBV7-9 with TRBJ2-3; the D gene is possibly TRBD1 (6 bases). V shed 1 base and J shed 0 bases, with 8 bases lying between them. This CDR3 has 15 amino acids. Germline CDR1 is SEHNR and CDR2 is FQNEAQ (reference sequence).

This clonotype has ten or more counts. The CDR3: CASVSATGTEAFF. The CDR3 coding sequence is TGTGCCAGCGTATCGGCCACAGGGACTGAAGCTTTCTTT. The V call is TRBV28, the J call TRBJ1-1; possibly TRBD1 for D (6 bases). In germline, CDR1 is MDHEN, CDR2 SYDVKM. The CDR3 has 13 residues. Trimming left V 8 bases short and J 5 bases short, with 15 bases between. The variable domain in full, completed from reference TRBV28 and TRBJ1-1, reads DVKVTQSSRYLVKRTGEKVFLECVQDMDHENMFWYRQDPGLGLRLIYFSYDVKMKEKGDIPEGYSVSREKKERFSLILESASTNQTSMYLCASVSATGTEAFFGQGTRLTVV.

A remark on this clonotype: At one end, the junction sequence differs from germline, possibly due to a read error. V gene TRBV28 combines with J gene TRBJ2-1; the match to TRBD2 covers 8 bases. CDR3 size: 15 residues. CDR1 and CDR2 (germline): MDHEN, SYDVKM. In DNA, the CDR3 is TGTGCCAGCAGTTTTAGCGGGAAGCCGTACAATGTGCAGTTCTTC. It yields the protein CASSFSGKPYNVQFF.

This clonotype was detected ten times or more. V and J are TRBV24-1 and TRBJ2-3, with D perhaps TRBD1 or TRBD2 (6 bases each). The CDR3 totals 15 residues. Deletions cut 8 bases from V and 6 bases from J, with 20 bases between. Per the germline V gene, CDR1 is KGHDR and CDR2 is SFDVKD. The CDR3 spells CATNAGQRGADTQYF. The CDR3 bases are TGTGCCACCAACGCCGGACAGCGCGGGGCGGATACGCAGTATTTT.

As regards this clonotype: This clone may be a read error of a much larger clone one base away. This chain joins TRBV28 and TRBJ2-1; no definite D call. The CDR3 covers 15 residues. Per germline, CDR1 MDHEN and CDR2 SYDVKM. The CDR3 is CASGPVVSSYNGQFF. In nucleotides, the CDR3 is TGTGCCAGCGGACCAGTCGTAAGCTCCTACAATGGGCAGTTCTTC.

In this sample, this clonotype turned up many times. The chain links TRBV4-1 to TRBJ1-1, with D possibly matching TRBD1 (6 bases). CDR3 size: 16 residues. Germline-derived CDR1 and CDR2 are MGHRA and YSYEKL. V lost 3 bases and J lost 3, with 17 bases in between. DNA for the CDR3: TGCGCCAGCAGCCAGATGGGGGGCGCTAGGTACACTGAAGCTTTCTTT. It codes for CASSQMGGARYTEAFF.

This clonotype was seen repeatedly, ten times or more. Here the CDR3 DNA reads TGCAGCGCCCGGCCCGGGACGAACACCGGGGAGCTGTTTTTT. Translation gives CSARPGTNTGELFF. The chain employs TRBV29-1 and TRBJ2-2; tentative D call: TRBD2 (5 bases). The CDR3 covers 14 residues. CDR1 and CDR2 from the germline V gene are SQVTM and ANQGSEA. Trimming removed 7 bases at V and 0 bases at J, with 12 bases between.

The chain couples TRBV4-1 to TRBJ1-2, with TRBD1 as a possible D gene (5 bases). This CDR3 region has 15 residues. Germline V lookup: CDR1 MGHRA, CDR2 YSYEKL. V was trimmed by 4 bases and J by 8 bases, leaving 20 bases between them. This CDR3 reads CASSLRTGGREGYTF. The CDR3 DNA sequence: TGCGCCAGCAGCCTCCGGACGGGGGGTCGTGAGGGCTACACCTTC.

This clonotype was picked up many times. The chain combines TRBV28 with TRBJ1-2; possible D gene TRBD1, 5 bases. CDR1 and CDR2 (germline): MDHEN, SYDVKM. CDR3 size: 16 residues. V was clipped by 4 bases and J by 2 bases, with 17 bases between them. The CDR3 spells CASSSREGPSNYGYTF. In nucleotides, the CDR3 is TGTGCCAGCAGTTCCCGGGAGGGGCCCTCGAACTATGGCTACACCTTC.

This clonotype was counted only a few times. A much bigger clone sits one base away, suggesting this may be a read error. The V call is TRBV6-1, the J call TRBJ2-2, with 8 bases fitting TRBD1. The V gene end was trimmed by 5 bases and the J gene end by 6 bases; junction bases not matched to a gene: 5. Germline CDR1 and CDR2: MNHNS and SASEGT. This CDR3 has 14 residues. CDR3 in DNA: TGTGCCAGCAGTCAGTTGACAGGGGCCGGGGAGCTGTTTTTT. It is translated as CASSQLTGAGELFF.

This clonotype was counted ten times or more. The rearrangement links TRBV20-1 to TRBJ2-6; a possible D gene is TRBD1 (5 bases). The germline V gene encodes CDR1 DFQATT and CDR2 SNEGSKA (reference sequence). Trimming left V 5 bases short and J 0 bases short, with 5 bases between. The length of the CDR3 is 13 residues. The CDR3: CSADSSGANVLTF. In DNA, the CDR3 is TGCAGTGCTGACAGCTCTGGGGCCAACGTCCTGACTTTC.

In this sample, this clonotype turned up a few times. The chain employs TRBV5-1 and TRBJ2-7; 14 nucleotides line up with TRBD2. CDR1 is SGHRS and CDR2 is YFSETQ in the germline V gene. J was trimmed by 4 bases and V by 0 bases; bases with no gene match: 3. The CDR3 sequence is 16 residues long. The CDR3 DNA reads TGCGCCAGCAGCTTGGCCGGGACTAGCGGGAGTTACGAGCAGTACTTC. This sequence encodes CASSLAGTSGSYEQYF.

This clonotype was counted at least ten times. The V and J genes are TRBV20-1 and TRBJ2-1, with D possibly matching TRBD1 (5 bases). The germline V gene has CDR1 DFQATT and CDR2 SNEGSKA (reference sequence). There are 11 residues in the CDR3. The V and J ends lost 7 bases and 7 bases respectively, with 11 bases between them. In DNA form, the CDR3 reads TGCAGTGTCCGAAGGGGAAATGAGCAGTTCTTC. Encoded protein: CSVRRGNEQFF.

This clonotype was counted at least ten times. One junction end disagrees with the germline gene, perhaps due to a read error. The V gene is TRBV27, the J gene TRBJ2-7; TRBD1 matches 7 bases. CDR1 and CDR2 from the germline V gene are MNHEY and SMNVEV (reference sequence). The CDR3 runs 16 residues. The DNA for the CDR3 is TGTGCCAGCAGGTTATGGGGGACAGCTAGCTCCTACGAGCAGTACTTC. Translated, it gives CASRLWGTASSYEQYF.

Many counts were recorded for this clonotype. The rearrangement joins TRBV5-1 to TRBJ1-1; D uncertain. Per germline, CDR1 SGHRS and CDR2 YFSETQ. Trimming stripped 0 bases from V and 0 bases from J, with 12 bases between. The CDR3 loop spans 16 amino acids. The CDR3 here is CASSLGYTAMNTEAFF. The DNA of the CDR3 is TGCGCCAGCAGCTTGGGATACACAGCGATGAACACTGAAGCTTTCTTT.

This clonotype was observed a handful of times. The chain couples TRBV9 to TRBJ2-5, with D possibly matching TRBD2 (7 bases). This CDR3 has 16 residues. The V and J ends lost 3 bases and 2 bases respectively, with 17 bases between them. Germline assignment: CDR1 SGDLS and CDR2 YYNGEE. CDR3 region: CASSARGGQFQETQYF. The DNA for the CDR3 is TGTGCCAGCAGCGCGAGGGGGGGCCAATTTCAAGAGACCCAGTACTTC.

The chain joins TRBV5-4 to TRBJ1-1; maybe TRBD1 (6 bases). The CDR3 is 13 residues long. In germline, CDR1 is SGHNT, CDR2 YYREEE (reference sequence). V gave up 5 bases and J gave up 1 base, with 9 bases separating them. DNA for the CDR3: TGTGCCAGCAGGGTGACAGGGAACACTGAAGCTTTCTTT. It translates to CASRVTGNTEAFF.

This clonotype came up many times. The chain couples TRBV29-1 to TRBJ2-7; D gene ambiguous. Trimming stripped 6 bases from V and 2 bases from J, with 11 bases between. Germline CDR1 and CDR2: SQVTM and ANQGSEA. The CDR3 spans 12 residues. The CDR3 loop is CSVARSPYEQYF. DNA for the CDR3: TGCAGCGTAGCACGGTCTCCCTACGAGCAGTACTTC.

This clonotype was seen more than once but under ten times. This may be a read error, as it is one base from a much larger clone. The chain employs TRBV3-1 and TRBJ2-7; possible D gene TRBD2, 6 bases. This CDR3 comprises 17 residues. The V gene's germline CDR1 is LGHDT and CDR2 YNNKEL (reference sequence). Trimming removed 4 bases at V and 0 bases at J, with 19 bases between. The DNA for the CDR3 is TGTGCCAGCAGCCGGTTCACTCCGGGACTGAGCTCCTACGAGCAGTACTTC. This sequence encodes CASSRFTPGLSSYEQYF.

At least ten counts were recorded for this clonotype. The CDR3 nucleotides are TGTGCCAGCAGTTTACACGGGGGTCAGCCCCAGCATTTT. This translates into CASSLHGGQPQHF. The chain employs TRBV28 and TRBJ1-5; possibly TRBD1 for D (5 bases). Germline V gene sequence: CDR1 MDHEN, CDR2 SYDVKM. With 2 bases removed from V and 6 bases from J, the gap between germline ends came to 8 bases. The CDR3 has 13 amino acids.

This clonotype appeared a few times. This chain links TRBV5-1 with TRBJ2-6, with a tentative D call TRBD1 (6 bases). V was shortened by 4 bases and J by 3 bases, with 8 bases between the two germline ends. The CDR3 sequence is 14 residues long. CDR1 is SGHRS, CDR2 YFSETQ, per germline. The CDR3 sequence is CASSKGVGANVLTF. The CDR3, as DNA: TGCGCCAGCAGCAAGGGGGTTGGGGCCAACGTCCTGACTTTC.

In its sample, this clonotype was seen many times. The J gene is TRBJ2-7, the V gene TRBV11-2; weak D call: TRBD1 (6 bases). The ends were cut back, 4 bases at V and 4 bases at J, with 14 bases in the middle. Germline assignment: CDR1 SGHAT and CDR2 FQNNGV. This CDR3 is 14 amino acids long. This CDR3 is CASSSTPTGYEQYF. CDR3 in DNA: TGTGCCAGCAGCTCGACACCGACAGGTTACGAGCAGTACTTC. The complete variable domain, with remaining parts taken from reference TRBV11-2 and TRBJ2-7, reads EAGVAQSPRYKIIEKRQSVAFWCNPISGHATLYWYQQILGQGPKLLIQFQNNGVVDDSQLPKDRFSAERLKGVDSTLKIQPAKLEDSAVYLCASSSTPTGYEQYFGPGTRLTVT.

The chain carries TRBV3-1 and TRBJ2-5; D is unresolved. This CDR3 comprises 14 residues. Germline V lookup: CDR1 LGHDT, CDR2 YNNKEL (reference sequence). V was pared by 0 bases and J by 5 bases, with 10 bases between. CDR3 sequence (DNA): TGTGCCAGCAGCCAAGATGGTCCCCGGGAGACCCAGTACTTC. Encoded protein: CASSQDGPRETQYF.

V and J are TRBV19 and TRBJ1-5; no clear D gene. The CDR3 covers 15 residues. CDR1 is LNHDA and CDR2 is SQIVND in the germline V gene (reference sequence). V was cut by 6 bases and J by 3 bases, with 15 bases left in between. The CDR3 DNA sequence: TGTGCCAGTAGCCTGCCACGGGCTTACAATCAGCCCCAGCATTTT. It is translated as CASSLPRAYNQPQHF.

The count of this clonotype is one. V usage is TRBV9 and J usage is TRBJ2-5, with unresolved D. V lost 0 bases and J 5 bases, leaving 11 bases between the germline ends. This CDR3 contains 14 residues. Germline CDR1 is SGDLS and CDR2 is YYNGEE. In DNA form, the CDR3 reads TGTGCCAGCAGCGTAGCTCCGGTGGGCGAGACCCAGTACTTC. Its translation is CASSVAPVGETQYF.